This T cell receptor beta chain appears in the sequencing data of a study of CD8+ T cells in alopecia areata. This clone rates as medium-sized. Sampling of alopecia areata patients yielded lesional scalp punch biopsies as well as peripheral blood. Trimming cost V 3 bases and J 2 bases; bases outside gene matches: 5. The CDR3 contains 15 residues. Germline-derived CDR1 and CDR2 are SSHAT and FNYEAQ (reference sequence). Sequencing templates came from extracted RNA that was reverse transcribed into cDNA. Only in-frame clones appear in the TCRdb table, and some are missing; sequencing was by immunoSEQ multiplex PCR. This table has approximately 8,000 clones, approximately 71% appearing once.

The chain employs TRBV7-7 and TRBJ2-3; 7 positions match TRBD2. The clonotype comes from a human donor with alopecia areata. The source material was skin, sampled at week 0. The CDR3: CASSLGGGTTDTQYF. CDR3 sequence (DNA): TGTGCCAGCAGCTTGGGCGGGGGAACCACAGATACGCAGTATTTT.